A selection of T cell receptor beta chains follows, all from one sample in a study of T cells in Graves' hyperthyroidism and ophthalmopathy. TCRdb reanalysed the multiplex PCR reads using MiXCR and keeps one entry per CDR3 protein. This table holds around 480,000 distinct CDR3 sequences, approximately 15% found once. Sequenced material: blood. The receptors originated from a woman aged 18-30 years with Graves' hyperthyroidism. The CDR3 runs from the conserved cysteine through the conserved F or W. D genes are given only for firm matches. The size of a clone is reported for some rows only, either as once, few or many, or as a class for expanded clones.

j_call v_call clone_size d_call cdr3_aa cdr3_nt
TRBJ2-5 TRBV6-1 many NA CASSEAWDGSETQYF TGTGCCAGCAGTGAAGCCTGGGACGGGAGTGAGACCCAGTACTTC
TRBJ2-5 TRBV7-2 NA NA CASSLSTGRQETQYF TGTGCCAGCAGCTTAAGTACAGGGAGGCAAGAGACCCAGTACTTC
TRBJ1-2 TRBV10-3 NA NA CAISESWPGANYGYTF TGTGCCATCAGTGAGTCGTGGCCAGGGGCAAACTATGGCTACACCTTC
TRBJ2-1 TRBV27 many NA CASSLSGNNEQFF TGTGCCAGCAGTTTAAGTGGGAACAATGAGCAGTTCTTC
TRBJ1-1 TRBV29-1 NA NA CSVQTSEAFF TGCAGCGTTCAAACATCTGAAGCTTTCTTT
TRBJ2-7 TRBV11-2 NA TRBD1 CASSFPDRSYEQYF TGTGCCAGCAGCTTCCCGGACAGGAGCTACGAGCAGTACTTC
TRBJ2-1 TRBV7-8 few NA CASSSHRDFQYNEQSF TGTGCCAGCAGCTCACACCGGGACTTCCAGTACAATGAGCAGTCCTTC
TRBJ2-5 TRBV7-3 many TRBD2 CASSLTSGTAETQYF TGTGCCAGCAGCTTGACTAGCGGGACAGCGGAGACCCAGTACTTC
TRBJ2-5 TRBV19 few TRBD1 CASSIVEQGAHQETQYF TGTGCCAGTAGTATTGTGGAACAGGGGGCCCACCAAGAGACCCAGTACTTC
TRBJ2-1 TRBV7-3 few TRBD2 CASSFLGGRDEQFF TGTGCCAGCAGCTTTCTGGGAGGGCGGGATGAGCAGTTCTTC
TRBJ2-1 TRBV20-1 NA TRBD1 CSARDPGQGLNEQFF TGCAGTGCTAGAGATCCGGGACAGGGGCTAAATGAGCAGTTCTTC
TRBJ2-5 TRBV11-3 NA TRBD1 CASSFRGPPETQYF TGTGCCAGCAGCTTCAGGGGGCCCCCAGAGACCCAGTACTTC
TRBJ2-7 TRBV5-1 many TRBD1 CASSLAQGTGISYEQYF TGCGCCAGCAGCTTGGCCCAGGGGACAGGGATCTCCTACGAGCAGTACTTC
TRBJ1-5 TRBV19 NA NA CASSIQGGLQPQHF TGTGCCAGTAGTATCCAGGGTGGGCTTCAGCCCCAGCATTTT
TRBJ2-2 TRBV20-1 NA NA CSARARLGGELFF TGCAGTGCTAGAGCCAGACTAGGCGGGGAGCTGTTTTTT
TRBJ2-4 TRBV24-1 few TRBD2 CATSESGLAGEQAKNIQYF TGTGCCACCAGTGAAAGCGGACTAGCGGGAGAACAGGCCAAAAACATTCAGTACTTC